These 15 T cell receptor beta chains were sequenced from one sample in a study of post-analysis software for immune sequencing data. Study-wide points: TRBV segments more frequent in patients than in controls numbered five and included TRBV5-6, TRBV5-1 and TRBV20-1.

Unique molecular identifiers were carried by the TCR beta cDNA libraries. TCRdb fed the PCR reads into MiXCR, producing one record per CDR3 protein. The sample carries some 890,000 distinct CDR3 sequences, roughly 50% recorded once. No antigen has been identified for these receptors. Sequencing used blood. Source of these receptors: a girl aged 5 to 17 with multiple sclerosis.

The rearrangement joins TRBV12-3 or TRBV12-4 to TRBJ2-5; 7 bases match TRBD2. The ends lost 4 bases at V and 5 bases at J; junction bases unmatched: 10. The CDR3 spans 15 residues. CDR3 sequence: CASSSTSWSLETQYF. The CDR3 DNA follows: TGTGCCAGCAGTTCGACTAGCTGGAGTTTGGAGACCCAGTACTTC.

This clonotype was observed a few times. The CDR3 coding sequence is TGTGCCAGCAGTTTCGGACAGGGGGTCGGAGAGACCCAGTACTTC. This gives the protein CASSFGQGVGETQYF. The rearrangement joins TRBV27 to TRBJ2-5, with TRBD1 matching 10 bases. Per germline, CDR1 MNHEY and CDR2 SMNVEV (reference sequence). CDR3 size: 15 residues. Trimming took 3 bases from V and 4 from J; bases not matched to a gene: 5.

The rearrangement joins TRBV10-3 to TRBJ2-7; possibly TRBD2 for D (6 bases). Germline V lookup: CDR1 ENHRY, CDR2 SYGVKD. V was shortened by 10 bases and J by 3 bases, with 19 bases between the two germline ends. The length of the CDR3 is 14 residues. CDR3 coding DNA: TGTGCCACCGCCGTGAGTAGCGGAATCTACGAGCAGTACTTC. Protein: CATAVSSGIYEQYF.

The chain uses TRBV18 and TRBJ2-3, with 9 nucleotides matching TRBD1. Germline lookup yields CDR1 KGHSH and CDR2 LQKENI. The CDR3 totals 15 residues. V gave up 6 bases and J gave up 6 bases; unmatched junction bases: 10. In DNA, the CDR3 is TGTGCCAGCTCGGAGGGACAGGGTTCAGCGGATACGCAGTATTTT. This encodes CASSEGQGSADTQYF. Full variable domain (rest looked up from reference TRBV18 and TRBJ2-3): NAGVMQNPRHLVRRRGQEARLRCSPMKGHSHVYWYRQLPEEGLKFMVYLQKENIIDESGMPKERFSAEFPKEGPSILRIQQVVRGDSAAYFCASSEGQGSADTQYFGPGTRLTVL.

The table lists this clonotype with a few counts. The chain has TRBV6-1 and TRBJ2-4; the match to TRBD1 covers 7 bases. Matching the DNA end better, TRBJ2-7 makes the J call doubtful. The CDR3 consists of 14 residues. Per germline, CDR1 MNHNS and CDR2 SASEGT. CDR3 amino acids: CASSGGQESYEQYF. As DNA, the CDR3 is TGTGCCAGCAGTGGAGGACAGGAGAGCTACGAGCAGTACTTC.

The rearrangement links TRBV20-1 to TRBJ2-1; a weak D match, TRBD2 (6 bases). The germline V and J ends were trimmed by 5 bases and 8 bases, with 22 bases remaining between them. Germline V gives CDR1 DFQATT, CDR2 SNEGSKA (reference sequence). The CDR3 is 15 amino acids. The CDR3 DNA sequence: TGCAGTGCTGGATCGGTCGTACCTTGGGGGGATGAGCAGTTCTTC. Protein product: CSAGSVVPWGDEQFF.

This clonotype was seen a handful of times. The J gene is TRBJ2-4, the V gene TRBV18, with a possible D match to TRBD1 (5 bases). The CDR3 sequence is 12 residues long. V gave up 4 bases and J gave up 13 bases, with 14 bases separating them. CDR1 is KGHSH, CDR2 LQKENI, per germline. The CDR3 DNA is TGTGCCAGCTCACTACTGGGGCTTGGGCAGTACTTC. Amino acids: CASSLLGLGQYF.

The chain is built from TRBV28 and TRBJ1-2; 9 nucleotides line up with TRBD1. Germline V gene data show CDR1 as MDHEN and CDR2 as SYDVKM. Trimming removed 5 bases from V and 11 bases from J; junction bases left unmatched: 12. CDR3 length: 14 residues. The chain's CDR3 is CASSPSGTGPAYTF. Written as DNA, the CDR3 is TGTGCCAGCAGTCCCTCCGGGACAGGGCCGGCGTACACCTTC.

The chain carries TRBV5-1 and TRBJ2-1, with 7 bases fitting TRBD2. CDR3 size: 14 residues. The germline CDR1 and CDR2 sequences are SGHRS and YFSETQ. With V trimmed by 7 bases and J by 6 bases, 10 bases remained unmatched. The CDR3 DNA reads TGCGCCAGCGCAGGGTCTAGCGGCCTCAATGAGCAGTTCTTC. It specifies CASAGSSGLNEQFF.

The chain employs TRBV6-5 and TRBJ1-5; the D is unclear. Trimming removed 5 bases from V and 0 bases from J, with 14 bases in between. CDR1 MNHEY and CDR2 SVGAGI come from the germline V gene. The CDR3 contains 16 residues. The CDR3 bases are TGTGCCAGCAGTAATACATACCCGTATAGCAATCAGCCCCAGCATTTT. Translated, it gives CASSNTYPYSNQPQHF.

This clonotype was seen more than once but under ten times. The chain joins TRBV12-3 or TRBV12-4 to TRBJ2-7; TRBD2 agrees at 8 bases. There are 14 residues in the CDR3. J gave up 2 bases and V 2 bases, and 2 bases lay outside the gene matches. In DNA form, the CDR3 reads TGTGCCAGCAGTTTACCGGGAGGGCCCTACGAGCAGTACTTC. Amino acids: CASSLPGGPYEQYF.

The genes are TRBV6-5 and TRBJ2-2, with unresolved D. Trimming shortened V by 4 bases and J by 3 bases, and 15 bases separated the two germline ends. Germline V CDR1 and CDR2: MNHEY, SVGAGI. This CDR3 is 16 amino acids long. In DNA form, the CDR3 reads TGTGCCAGCAGTTGGAGACGCGCAAGGGACACCGGGGAGCTGTTTTTT. It is translated as CASSWRRARDTGELFF.

J is TRBJ2-1 and V is TRBV29-1, with D hard to call. Trimming took off 3 bases at V and 1 base at J, with 13 bases between the two ends. Germline V lookup: CDR1 SQVTM, CDR2 ANQGSEA. This CDR3 spans 15 amino acids. As DNA, the CDR3 is TGCAGCGTTGATGGGCCGGGTCGGTCCTACAATGAGCAGTTCTTC. It yields the protein CSVDGPGRSYNEQFF.

J is TRBJ2-1 and V is TRBV7-3; D ambiguous. The V and J ends lost 2 bases and 13 bases respectively, with 12 bases between them. CDR1 SGHTA and CDR2 FQGTGA come from the germline V gene. The CDR3 has 12 amino acids. The CDR3 spells CASSLGSHAQFF. CDR3 coding DNA: TGTGCCAGCAGCTTAGGCTCGCACGCCCAGTTCTTC.

The V and J genes are TRBV29-1 and TRBJ2-1, with D perhaps TRBD1 (5 bases). The CDR3 runs 13 residues. Trimming stripped 4 bases from V and 0 bases from J, with 7 bases between. The germline V gene has CDR1 SQVTM and CDR2 ANQGSEA. The CDR3 region has the DNA TGCAGCGTTGGGGGCGGCTCCTACAATGAGCAGTTCTTC. It specifies CSVGGGSYNEQFF.